These 10 T cell receptor beta chains came from one sample sequenced in a study of T-cell memory formation after mild COVID-19 (dated by TCRdb to the early 2020s). The library came from 5' RACE. The sample was run on an Illumina NovaSeq 6000. The public reads were run again by TCRdb, first through fastp at Q25 and then through MiXCR, and only productive beta chains were kept. Rows matching on CDR3 protein sequence are summarized as one entry with the most common DNA and genes. For this sample there are about 340,000 distinct CDR3 sequences; over 10% appear just once. 20% to 25% of the sample lies in the top ten. Sequencing was carried out using PBMCs or a T cell subset sorted from them (not recorded which). Receptors were obtained from a man aged 18 to 30 who had mild COVID-19 (a few samples of this study predate the infection). The sample titles of this study are shuffled in the database, so cell type and time point are left out; the donor was told from shared clones.

This clonotype was picked up a small number of times. The chain links TRBV7-9 to TRBJ2-7, with unresolved D. In germline, CDR1 is SEHNR, CDR2 FQNEAQ (reference sequence). V lost 5 bases to trimming and J lost 0 bases, with 14 bases between them. This CDR3 contains 15 residues. As DNA, the CDR3 is TGTGCCAGCAGCCCCCGCCAAGGAAGCTCCTACGAGCAGTACTTC. This codes for CASSPRQGSSYEQYF.

The V gene is TRBV4-3, the J gene TRBJ2-1, with 7 bases lining up with TRBD1. Germline V gives CDR1 LGHNA, CDR2 YSLEER. There are 15 residues in the CDR3. The trim removed 0 bases at V and 8 bases at J, leaving 7 bases unmatched. The CDR3 sequence is CASSQEQGFGDEQFF. CDR3 nucleotides: TGCGCCAGCAGCCAAGAACAGGGGTTTGGCGATGAGCAGTTCTTC.

This clonotype was detected once. V gene TRBV29-1 combines with J gene TRBJ2-5; 7 bases agree with TRBD1. After removal of 4 bases from V and 3 bases from J, the junction contained 8 bases not matched to a gene. This CDR3 spans 14 amino acids. Looked up from germline, CDR1 is SQVTM and CDR2 is ANQGSEA. The CDR3 sequence: CSVGVGTAEETQYF. The DNA of the CDR3 is TGCAGCGTTGGGGTGGGGACAGCAGAAGAGACCCAGTACTTC.

This clonotype has only a few counts. CDR3 nucleotide sequence: TGTGCCAGCAGTTTAGGTTCGGCTAGCGGGGACGAGCAGTACGTC. It yields the protein CASSLGSASGDEQYV. The chain recombines TRBV28 with TRBJ2-7; 9 bases are shared with TRBD2. V was pared by 2 bases and J by 5 bases, with 7 bases of the junction left unmatched. The CDR3 contains 15 residues. Germline V gene lookup returns CDR1 MDHEN and CDR2 SYDVKM.

The chain carries TRBV12-3 or TRBV12-4 and TRBJ2-1; D uncertain. With 1 base removed from V and 9 bases from J, the gap between germline ends came to 4 bases. CDR3 length: 11 residues. DNA for the CDR3: TGTGCCAGCAGTTTAGACGGTGAGCAGTTCTTC. Protein: CASSLDGEQFF.

This clonotype was counted between two and nine times. The chain recombines TRBV29-1 with TRBJ2-5, with TRBD1 as a possible D gene (5 bases). The germline V gene has CDR1 SQVTM and CDR2 ANQGSEA. CDR3 size: 13 residues. The V and J ends lost 4 bases and 1 base respectively, with 10 bases between them. The CDR3 bases are TGCAGCGTTGGAAGGGGTACCCAAGAGACCCAGTACTTC. It yields the protein CSVGRGTQETQYF.

This clonotype appeared a few times. This chain links TRBV7-2 with TRBJ1-5, with D hard to call. The CDR3 runs to 14 residues. Germline V CDR1 and CDR2: SGHTA, FQGNSA. V was trimmed by 2 bases and J by 5 bases, leaving 10 bases between them. This CDR3 reads CASSLKPGDQPQHF. CDR3 nucleotides: TGTGCCAGCAGCTTAAAGCCAGGTGATCAGCCCCAGCATTTT.

Many counts were recorded for this clonotype. This chain's CDR3 is CSARGPRAANTEAFF. The CDR3, as DNA: TGCAGTGCTAGAGGTCCCCGGGCGGCGAACACTGAAGCTTTCTTT. The chain employs TRBV20-1 and TRBJ1-1; D gene unclear. Trimming removed 1 base at V and 1 base at J, with 13 bases between. The germline V gene encodes CDR1 DFQATT and CDR2 SNEGSKA (reference sequence). This CDR3 has 15 residues.

J is TRBJ1-2 and V is TRBV5-1; TRBD1 aligns across 7 bases. Germline V gene data show CDR1 as SGHRS and CDR2 as YFSETQ. V lost 1 base, J lost 3 bases, and 3 bases stayed unmatched. The CDR3 has 14 residues. The DNA for the CDR3 is TGCGCCAGCAGCTTGTCAACAGGGGACTATGGCTACACCTTC. Encoded protein: CASSLSTGDYGYTF.

Only a few counts were recorded for this clonotype. The gene calls are TRBV2 and TRBJ2-7; 7 nucleotides agree with TRBD1. This CDR3 comprises 11 residues. V trimming: 8 bases; J trimming: 4 bases; junction bases outside the gene matches: 2. Germline lookup yields CDR1 SNHLY and CDR2 FYNNEI. The CDR3 sequence: CASGTAYEQYV. The CDR3 DNA reads TGTGCCAGCGGGACAGCTTACGAGCAGTACGTC.